What follows are 21 T cell receptor beta chains derived from one specimen sequenced in a study of blood T cell repertoires in COVID-19 (TCRdb year 2020). Libraries were built with the immunoSEQ multiplex PCR assay. The immuneACCESS repertoire file appears here via TCRdb, limited to in-frame rearrangements. These files lack a portion of the clones; in checked studies, under half of the deficit traces to unresolved V genes, and the cause of the others is not known. The table for this sample lists approximately 210,000 clones; more than 70% of them were counted only once. The ten top clones hold 4% to 5% of the sample. The specimen sequenced was peripheral blood. These receptors were obtained from a human donor in a cohort sampled during active COVID-19.

The chain's CDR3 is CASSYHSGGAKNEQFF. Written as DNA, the CDR3 is TGTGCCAGCAGTTACCATAGCGGGGGGGCGAAGAATGAGCAGTTCTTC. The chain combines TRBV6-2 or TRBV6-3 with TRBJ2-1, with 11 bases identical to TRBD2. The CDR3 length is 16 residues. Germline trimming cut 2 bases from V and 7 bases from J; bases unmatched to any gene: 7. In germline, CDR1 is MNHEY, CDR2 SVGEGT.

The CDR3 coding sequence is TGTGCCAGCAAATTAGCCATCGTCGGGATCGGGGAGCTGTTTTTT. Translation: CASKLAIVGIGELFF. The chain is built from TRBV11-2 and TRBJ2-2, with D maybe TRBD2 (5 bases). This CDR3 contains 15 residues. Germline CDR1 SGHAT, CDR2 FQNNGV. V was shortened by 7 bases and J by 7 bases, with 19 bases between the two germline ends.

This sequence joins TRBV5-1 and TRBJ2-3; TRBD2 matches at 9 bases. Germline CDR1 reads SGHRS; CDR2 reads YFSETQ. Trimming removed 0 bases from V and 2 bases from J; junction bases left unmatched: 13. This CDR3 has 19 residues. CDR3 sequence (DNA): TGCGCCAGCAGCTTGGCCAATTTGGCTAGCGGGACGAACACAGATACGCAGTATTTT. This gives the protein CASSLANLASGTNTDTQYF.

With respect to this clone: Different DNA sequences within this sample yield the same CDR3. V gene TRBV7-9 combines with J gene TRBJ2-5, with a possible D match to TRBD1 (5 bases). V dropped 2 bases and J dropped 0 bases, with 7 bases sitting between them. Germline CDR1 SEHNR, CDR2 FQNEAQ (reference sequence). CDR3 size: 14 residues. CDR3 DNA sequence: TGTGCCAGCAGCTTACAGGGTTACCAAGAGACCCAGTACTTC. Translated, it gives CASSLQGYQETQYF.

The CDR3 DNA reads as TGTGCCAGCAGCCCTACCTACGAGCAGTACTTC. This encodes CASSPTYEQYF. The rearrangement uses TRBV7-2 and TRBJ2-7; D gene unclear. Germline V gene lookup returns CDR1 SGHTA and CDR2 FQGNSA. V lost 5 bases and J lost 2, with 4 bases in between. The CDR3 is 11 amino acids.

The rearrangement uses TRBV7-2 and TRBJ2-7; TRBD1 matches at 11 bases. The CDR3 is 15 residues long. CDR1 is SGHTA, CDR2 FQGNSA, per germline. V dropped 3 bases and J dropped 5; count of bases not matched to a gene: 6. The CDR3 DNA reads TGTGCCAGCAGCTTCGGACAGGGGGCGCTGGACGAGCAGTACTTC. Protein sequence: CASSFGQGALDEQYF.

This rearrangement joins TRBV19 to TRBJ2-2; no definite D call. Between the trimmed V and J ends, which lost 6 bases and 0 bases, there was a span of 11 bases. CDR1 and CDR2 from the germline V gene are LNHDA and SQIVND (reference sequence). The CDR3 spans 15 residues. DNA for the CDR3: TGTGCCAGTAGGGCGGCCCGGCCGAACACCGGGGAGCTGTTTTTT. This sequence encodes CASRAARPNTGELFF.

This CDR3 is CASSIIQGDEQYF. DNA of the CDR3: TGTGCCAGCAGTATAATACAGGGCGACGAGCAGTACTTC. The rearrangement links TRBV6-6 to TRBJ2-7; D possibly corresponds to TRBD1 (6 bases). This CDR3 contains 13 residues. The ends were cut back, 5 bases at V and 5 bases at J, with 13 bases in the middle. Germline V gene data show CDR1 as MNHNY and CDR2 as SVGAGI (reference sequence).

This clone was recorded once. The genes are TRBV9 and TRBJ2-1; TRBD2 matches 12 bases. J gave up 9 bases and V 0 bases, and 4 bases lay outside the gene matches. The CDR3 totals 15 residues. CDR1 is SGDLS, CDR2 YYNGEE, per germline. The CDR3 sequence: CASSVGTSGDLEQFF. The CDR3 DNA reads TGTGCCAGCAGCGTAGGGACTAGCGGGGACCTTGAGCAGTTCTTC.

CDR3 region: CASVPQGMREQYF. The CDR3 region has the DNA TGTGCCAGCGTACCACAGGGTATGAGGGAGCAGTACTTC. V is TRBV5-8 and J is TRBJ2-7; a possible D gene is TRBD1 (6 bases). Per germline, CDR1 SGHTS and CDR2 YDEGEE. The germline V and J ends were trimmed by 7 bases and 7 bases, with 18 bases remaining between them. This CDR3 spans 13 amino acids.

V is TRBV6-5 and J is TRBJ1-6; 8 positions agree with TRBD1. Per the germline V gene, CDR1 is MNHEY and CDR2 is SVGAGI. The CDR3 sequence is 15 residues long. Trimming removed 4 bases from V and 7 bases from J; junction bases left unmatched: 6. The CDR3 DNA reads as TGTGCCAGCAGTTCCAGACAGGGGTACAATTCACCCCTCCACTTT. The encoded protein is CASSSRQGYNSPLHF.

The gene calls are TRBV11-3 and TRBJ1-1, with D tentatively TRBD1 (5 bases). Germline V lookup: CDR1 SGHNT, CDR2 YENEEA. The CDR3 has 13 residues. The V gene lost 2 bases and the J gene lost 1 base, with 5 bases spanning the gap. The CDR3 coding sequence is TGTGCCAGCAGCTTAACAGGGAACACTGAAGCTTTCTTT. Encoded protein: CASSLTGNTEAFF.

V and J are TRBV18 and TRBJ1-2; D uncertain. CDR1 KGHSH and CDR2 LQKENI come from the germline V gene. CDR3 length: 14 residues. Trimming stripped 3 bases from V and 4 bases from J, with 12 bases between. The CDR3 bases are TGTGCCAGCTCACCGCAGGAGGGCTCCTATGGCTACACCTTC. Its protein is CASSPQEGSYGYTF.

V usage is TRBV27 and J usage is TRBJ2-1, with D possibly matching TRBD2 (6 bases). The V gene's germline CDR1 is MNHEY and CDR2 SMNVEV (reference sequence). This CDR3 has 14 residues. Trimming left V 8 bases short and J 4 bases short, with 15 bases between. The DNA for the CDR3 is TGTGCCAGCGCTGCTGGGGGACTTTACAATGAGCAGTTCTTC. Its translation is CASAAGGLYNEQFF.

The rearrangement uses TRBV2 and TRBJ2-7; weak D call: TRBD2 (5 bases). The CDR3 sequence is 13 residues long. Trimming removed 8 bases at V and 3 bases at J, with 14 bases between. From germline, CDR1 is SNHLY and CDR2 FYNNEI. The CDR3, as DNA: TGTGCCAGCGTTAGTGAGGGTCTCTACGAGCAGTACTTC. Translated: CASVSEGLYEQYF.

The V and J genes are TRBV7-2 and TRBJ2-7, with 12 positions matching TRBD2. The CDR3 has 15 amino acids. Germline V CDR1 and CDR2: SGHTA, FQGNSA. After removal of 5 bases from V and 0 bases from J, the junction contained 2 bases not matched to a gene. The CDR3 sequence is CASSKTSGGSYEQYF. The DNA of the CDR3 is TGTGCCAGCAGCAAGACTAGCGGGGGCTCCTACGAGCAGTACTTC.

In nucleotides, the CDR3 is TGTGCCAGCAGCCAAGGCGTCGACAGCTCCTACAATGAGCAGTTCTTC. Amino acids: CASSQGVDSSYNEQFF. The gene calls are TRBV3-1 (or the pseudogene TRBV3-2) and TRBJ2-1, with D possibly being TRBD1 (5 bases). This CDR3 is 16 amino acids long. Trimming took 1 base from V and 0 from J, leaving 10 bases between them. From germline, CDR1 is LGHDT and CDR2 YNNKEL (reference sequence).

The J gene is TRBJ1-2, the V gene TRBV19; a possible D gene is TRBD1 (5 bases). Germline V gene lookup returns CDR1 LNHDA and CDR2 SQIVND (reference sequence). The CDR3 is 15 amino acids. Trimming shortened V by 3 bases and J by 2 bases, and 13 bases separated the two germline ends. DNA of the CDR3: TGTGCCAGTAGTATGGGGGGAACCCCGAACTATGGCTACACCTTC. This translates into CASSMGGTPNYGYTF.

The J gene is TRBJ2-5, the V gene TRBV15, with unresolved D. This CDR3 region has 14 residues. Germline assignment: CDR1 LNHNV and CDR2 YYDKDF (reference sequence). Trimming removed 0 bases from V and 0 bases from J, with 5 bases in between. The CDR3 bases are TGTGCCACCAGCAGAGAACAGTACCAAGAGACCCAGTACTTC. Protein: CATSREQYQETQYF.

The chain employs TRBV2 and TRBJ1-1; a possible D gene is TRBD1 (5 bases). The CDR3 covers 14 residues. Germline CDR1 and CDR2: SNHLY and FYNNEI. V lost 6 bases and J 11 bases, leaving 22 bases between the germline ends. This CDR3 is CASRIRTTVGEAFF. The CDR3 DNA follows: TGTGCCAGCAGAATAAGGACAACGGTCGGCGAGGCTTTCTTT.

The chain recombines TRBV2 with TRBJ1-2, with D perhaps matching TRBD1 (6 bases). The CDR3 is 13 residues long. CDR1 SNHLY and CDR2 FYNNEI come from the germline V gene. V was shortened by 1 base and J by 4 bases, with 7 bases between the two germline ends. The CDR3 bases are TGTGCCAGCAGTGAAGGACAGGCCTATGGCTACACCTTC. Its translation is CASSEGQAYGYTF.